This T cell receptor (beta chain) was obtained from a study of blood T cell repertoires in COVID-19. The wider study: Acute and convalescent COVID-19 samples came from the United States, Italy and Spain. T cells, B-cell-depleted T cells, or PBMCs supplied cDNA or gDNA.

The CDR3 has 13 amino acids. As originally analysed: Nucleated cell number was recorded as an estimate derived from reference gene primer amplification. Data came from immunoSEQ multiplex PCR; TCRdb stores just in-frame clones and leaves some out. The DNA was the basis for D and trimming; V, J and clone size are from that table. This table has about 70,000 clones, around 90% appearing once. Sequencing used peripheral blood. The receptor's source is a woman of 80 years or more with active or convalescent COVID-19. V usage is TRBV21-1 and J usage is TRBJ2-1; the table's D gene call, TRBD1, was not cross checked with the DNA. TRBV21-1 constitutes a pseudogene. The CDR3 loop is CASRQSSYNEQFF. The DNA of the CDR3 is TGTGCCAGCAGACAGAGCTCCTACAATGAGCAGTTCTTC.